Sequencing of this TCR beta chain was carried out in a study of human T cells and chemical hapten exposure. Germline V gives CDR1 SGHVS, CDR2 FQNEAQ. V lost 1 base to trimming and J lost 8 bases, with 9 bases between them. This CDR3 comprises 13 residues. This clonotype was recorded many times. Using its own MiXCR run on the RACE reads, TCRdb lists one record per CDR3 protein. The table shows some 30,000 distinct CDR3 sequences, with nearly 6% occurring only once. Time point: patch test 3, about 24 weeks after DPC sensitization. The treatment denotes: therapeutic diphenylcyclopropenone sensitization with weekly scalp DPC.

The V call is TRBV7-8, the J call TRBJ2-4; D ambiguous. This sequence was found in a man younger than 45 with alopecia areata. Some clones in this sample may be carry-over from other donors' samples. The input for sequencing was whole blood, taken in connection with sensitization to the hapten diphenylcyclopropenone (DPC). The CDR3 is CASSLGSGDIQYF. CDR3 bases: TGTGCCAGCAGCTTAGGGTCAGGTGACATTCAGTACTTC.